This T cell receptor beta chain was sequenced in a study of T-cell memory formation after mild COVID-19. TCRdb called the 5' RACE reads again in MiXCR, with one record for every CDR3 protein. The profile shows about 350,000 distinct CDR3 sequences, less than 25% of them singletons. Trimming stripped 4 bases from V and 2 bases from J, with 18 bases between. Germline-derived CDR1 and CDR2 are SGHNT and YYREEE (reference sequence). The CDR3 loop spans 16 amino acids. The chain is built from TRBV5-4 and TRBJ2-5; a weak D match, TRBD2 (6 bases). This clonotype was obtained from a young man who had mild COVID-19 (a few samples of this study predate the infection). Cell type and time point are not known. Material for sequencing was PBMCs or a T cell subset sorted from them (not recorded which). CDR3 residues: CASSPGGRSGQETQYF. CDR3 nucleotides: TGTGCCAGCAGCCCCGGAGGGAGGTCCGGGCAAGAGACCCAGTACTTC.